Included here is one T cell receptor (beta chain) sequence, with context. Its target is not known. The sample holds other DNA sequences that translate to the same CDR3. The data derive from a study of shared clonotypes between healthy human individuals. Study-wide results and caveats: Generation of non-shared clonotypes was less probable than generation of clonotypes shared by all four donors.

CD45RO-negative CD8 cells positively selected for CCR7 made up the naive population, which excluded terminally differentiated effector memory CD45RA+ cells. Nashville, Tennessee was home to all donors, who were Caucasian adults. Assay: immunoSEQ multiplex PCR; the TCRdb copy retains only in-frame clones and omits some. The data hold around 600,000 clones, with 85% to 95% observed a single time. CDR3 length: 14 residues. With 5 bases clipped from V and 1 base from J, the junction kept 2 bases outside the gene matches. Germline CDR1 is MDHEN and CDR2 is SYDVKM. Sequenced sample: naive CD8+ T cells sorted from blood. This sequence originates from a woman between 25 and 40 years old in good health. V is TRBV28 and J is TRBJ1-3; TRBD1 matches at 7 bases. The CDR3 sequence is CASSPTGSGNTIYF. CDR3 sequence (DNA): TGTGCCAGCAGTCCGACAGGGTCTGGAAACACCATATATTTT. Complete variable domain (other parts from reference TRBV28 and TRBJ1-3): DVKVTQSSRYLVKRTGEKVFLECVQDMDHENMFWYRQDPGLGLRLIYFSYDVKMKEKGDIPEGYSVSREKKERFSLILESASTNQTSMYLCASSPTGSGNTIYFGEGSWLTVV.